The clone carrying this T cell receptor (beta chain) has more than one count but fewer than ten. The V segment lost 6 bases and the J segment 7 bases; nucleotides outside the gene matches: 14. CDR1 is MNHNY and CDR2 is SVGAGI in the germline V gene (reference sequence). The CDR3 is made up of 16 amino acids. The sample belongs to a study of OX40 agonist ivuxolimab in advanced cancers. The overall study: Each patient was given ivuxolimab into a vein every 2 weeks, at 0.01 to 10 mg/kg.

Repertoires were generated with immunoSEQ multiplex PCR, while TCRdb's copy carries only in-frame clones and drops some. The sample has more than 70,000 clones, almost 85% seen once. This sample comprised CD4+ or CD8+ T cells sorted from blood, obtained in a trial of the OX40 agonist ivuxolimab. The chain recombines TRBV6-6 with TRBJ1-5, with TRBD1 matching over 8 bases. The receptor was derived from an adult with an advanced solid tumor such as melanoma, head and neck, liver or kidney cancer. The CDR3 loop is CASSGGLGQGRQPQHF. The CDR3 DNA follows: TGTGCCAGCAGCGGGGGGCTTGGACAGGGCCGGCAGCCCCAGCATTTT.